The count of the clone carrying this T cell receptor beta chain is one. The antigen remains undetermined. Profiled with immunoSEQ multiplex PCR; TCRdb holds only in-frame clones, not every one. The table shows about 150,000 clones, with about 94% occurring only once. The sample is drawn from a study of cytomegalovirus exposure and HLA in healthy donors. The overall study: A later analysis reported the same platform for the 120 validation repertoires and the 500 to 700 first-cohort repertoires.

General study findings and limits: Subsequent analysis found a tendency for first-cohort TCR clusters to co-occur within the 110 or so validation repertoires. Diagnosis of cytomegalovirus status made by the classifier reportedly showed high specificity and sensitivity.

This CDR3 is 16 amino acids long. Trimming removed 5 bases from V and 2 bases from J; junction bases left unmatched: 7. Germline V lookup: CDR1 SGHNT, CDR2 YENEEA. This sequence originates from a man aged 18 to 29 in good health and CMV-seropositive. Sequencing was carried out using PBMCs. This chain connects TRBV11-3 to TRBJ2-3; TRBD2 agrees at 10 bases. CDR3 sequence (DNA): TGTGCCAGCAGCATTGGACTAGCGGCGACCACAGATACGCAGTATTTT. This sequence encodes CASSIGLAATTDTQYF.